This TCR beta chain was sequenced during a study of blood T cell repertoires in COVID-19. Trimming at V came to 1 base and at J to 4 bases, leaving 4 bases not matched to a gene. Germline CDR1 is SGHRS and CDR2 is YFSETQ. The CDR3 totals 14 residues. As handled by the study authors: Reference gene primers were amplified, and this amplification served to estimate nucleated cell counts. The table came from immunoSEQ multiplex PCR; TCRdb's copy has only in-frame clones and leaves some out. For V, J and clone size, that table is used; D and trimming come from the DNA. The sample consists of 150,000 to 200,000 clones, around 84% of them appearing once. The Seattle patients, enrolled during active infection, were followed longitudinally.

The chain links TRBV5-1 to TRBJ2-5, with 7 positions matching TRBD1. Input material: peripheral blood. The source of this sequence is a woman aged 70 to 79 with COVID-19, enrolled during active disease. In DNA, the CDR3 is TGCGCCAGCAGCTTGACAGGGGATAGAGAGACCCAGTACTTC. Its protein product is CASSLTGDRETQYF.